Shown below are 26 T cell receptor beta chains from a single sample sequenced in a study of T cell repertoires in cytomegalovirus infection. TCRdb reprocessed the reads via MiXCR and lists one record per CDR3 protein. The sample includes roughly 800,000 distinct CDR3 sequences, 25% to 35% of them seen just once. These receptors' targets are unknown. Sequencing used cultured CD8+ T cells from PBMCs, obtained from culture after CMV antigen stimulation. These TCRs come from a human donor in good health (CMV status not recorded). Some clones in this sample may be carry-over from other donors' samples.

This clonotype was counted between two and nine times. The chain employs TRBV27 and TRBJ1-2; maybe TRBD1 (5 bases). The length of the CDR3 is 12 residues. Trimming cost V 8 bases and J 8 bases, with 15 bases left between them. Germline CDR1 and CDR2: MNHEY and SMNVEV (reference sequence). As DNA, the CDR3 is TGTGCCAGCGGGGACCGGGGTAGGGGCTACACCTTC. It specifies CASGDRGRGYTF.

V and J are TRBV6-6 and TRBJ2-7; the match to TRBD2 covers 7 bases. The CDR3 has 16 amino acids. V trimming: 4 bases; J trimming: 4 bases; junction bases outside the gene matches: 13. Looked up from germline, CDR1 is MNHNY and CDR2 is SVGAGI (reference sequence). The CDR3 loop is CASSLPGRGVKYEQYV. The CDR3 nucleotides read TGTGCCAGCAGTTTACCTGGGAGGGGTGTGAAATACGAGCAGTACGTC.

Ten or more counts support this clonotype. The chain is built from TRBV7-6 and TRBJ1-2, with 7 bases that match TRBD1. Germline V gene data show CDR1 as SGHVS and CDR2 as FNYEAQ. This CDR3 is built from 14 residues. Trimming took 3 bases from V and 5 from J; bases not matched to a gene: 6. The CDR3 loop is CASSFDGTEYGYTF. The CDR3 region has the DNA TGTGCCAGCAGCTTCGACGGGACAGAGTATGGCTACACCTTC.

This chain joins TRBV28 and TRBJ2-1, with 7 bases that match TRBD1. The germline V gene encodes CDR1 MDHEN and CDR2 SYDVKM. The CDR3 runs 16 residues. Trimming took 6 bases from V and 5 from J; bases not matched to a gene: 13. CDR3 nucleotides: TGTGCCAGCAGCCTACGACAGGGTTCATATCACAATGAGCAGTTCTTC. This gives the protein CASSLRQGSYHNEQFF.

In this sample, this clonotype turned up a few times. The rearrangement joins TRBV10-3 to TRBJ2-7; tentative D call: TRBD2 (5 bases). This CDR3 is 11 amino acids long. Trimming left V 4 bases short and J 7 bases short, with 8 bases between. Germline CDR1 ENHRY, CDR2 SYGVKD. The CDR3 bases are TGTGCCATCAGTGTACCGGGGGAGCAGTACTTC. This translates into CAISVPGEQYF.

This clonotype was counted between two and nine times. CDR3 region: CASTADRDNSPLHF. The CDR3 DNA reads as TGTGCCAGTACCGCTGACAGGGATAATTCACCCCTCCACTTT. This chain links TRBV19 with TRBJ1-6, with 7 bases aligning to TRBD1. With 7 bases clipped from V and 5 bases from J, the junction kept 5 bases outside the gene matches. This CDR3 has 14 amino acids. Germline loops: CDR1 LNHDA, CDR2 SQIVND (reference sequence).

The rearrangement joins TRBV5-6 to TRBJ2-3, with 11 bases identical to TRBD2. The CDR3 extends over 18 amino acids. The germline CDR1 and CDR2 sequences are SGHDT and YYEEEE. Trimming removed 4 bases from V and 6 bases from J; junction bases left unmatched: 16. The CDR3 sequence is CASSPGLFSGGATDTQYF. The CDR3, as DNA: TGTGCCAGCAGCCCGGGTTTGTTTAGCGGGGGGGCGACGGATACGCAGTATTTT. Looking up the rest from reference TRBV5-6 and TRBJ2-3 gives the full variable domain: DAGVTQSPTHLIKTRGQQVTLRCSPKSGHDTVSWYQQALGQGPQFIFQYYEEEERQRGNFPDRFSGHQFPNYSSELNVNALLLGDSALYLCASSPGLFSGGATDTQYFGPGTRLTVL.

J is TRBJ2-5 and V is TRBV11-2, with 12 bases matching TRBD2. Looked up from germline, CDR1 is SGHAT and CDR2 is FQNNGV. V lost 1 base to trimming and J lost 4 bases; unmatched junction nucleotides: 4. CDR3 length: 16 amino acids. Here the CDR3 reads CASSLASGGASETQYF. The CDR3 coding sequence is TGTGCCAGCAGCTTAGCTAGCGGGGGGGCCTCAGAGACCCAGTACTTC.

The chain has TRBV5-8 and TRBJ2-3; 13 bases match TRBD2. The trim removed 4 bases at V and 4 bases at J, leaving 6 bases unmatched. This CDR3 region has 16 residues. The germline V gene has CDR1 SGHTS and CDR2 YDEGEE. The CDR3 region is CASSTGTSGVPDTQYF. Written as DNA, the CDR3 is TGTGCCAGCAGCACAGGGACTAGCGGGGTTCCAGATACGCAGTATTTT.

A few counts support this clonotype. J is TRBJ2-2 and V is TRBV6-2 or TRBV6-3; D might be TRBD2 (6 bases). Trimming pared 0 bases from V and 0 bases from J, leaving 11 bases between. This CDR3 is 17 amino acids long. Per the germline V gene, CDR1 is MNHEY and CDR2 is SVGEGT. CDR3 sequence reads: CASSYSIGGTNTGELFF. The CDR3 nucleotides are TGTGCCAGCAGTTACTCGATAGGAGGGACGAACACCGGGGAGCTGTTTTTT.

V is TRBV15 and J is TRBJ2-2; D gene ambiguous. The germline CDR1 and CDR2 sequences are LNHNV and YYDKDF (reference sequence). Trimming stripped 1 base from V and 0 bases from J, with 6 bases between. This CDR3 region has 15 residues. The CDR3 is CATSRVKANTGELFF. Here the CDR3 DNA reads TGTGCCACCAGCAGAGTCAAGGCGAACACCGGGGAGCTGTTTTTT.

This clonotype has only a few counts. The V and J genes are TRBV6-5 and TRBJ2-6; 11 positions agree with TRBD1. This CDR3 comprises 18 residues. CDR1 MNHEY and CDR2 SVGAGI come from the germline V gene. V lost 5 bases to trimming and J lost 1 base; unmatched junction nucleotides: 7. The CDR3 here is CASSIGQGAWSGANVLTF. In nucleotides, the CDR3 is TGTGCCAGCAGTATCGGACAGGGGGCCTGGTCTGGGGCCAACGTCCTGACTTTC.

This chain joins TRBV6-1 and TRBJ1-5; D ambiguous. V dropped 3 bases and J dropped 5 bases, with 11 bases sitting between them. From germline, CDR1 is MNHNS and CDR2 SASEGT. There are 14 residues in the CDR3. DNA for the CDR3: TGTGCCAGCAGTGACGGAAGTAGTTATCAGCCCCAGCATTTT. The encoded protein is CASSDGSSYQPQHF.

This clonotype was detected a few times. The rearrangement links TRBV6-6 to TRBJ1-2; D not certain. This CDR3 region has 17 residues. The germline V gene has CDR1 MNHNY and CDR2 SVGAGI (reference sequence). Trimming pared 0 bases from V and 4 bases from J, leaving 18 bases between. The CDR3 DNA is TGTGCCAGCAGTTACTCCGCCGACGGAAGAGGCTTCTATGGCTACACCTTC. Protein product: CASSYSADGRGFYGYTF.

The V and J genes are TRBV5-6 and TRBJ1-5; D is ambiguous. The CDR3 covers 15 residues. Trimming took 3 bases from V and 0 from J, leaving 10 bases between them. Germline CDR1 reads SGHDT; CDR2 reads YYEEEE. DNA for the CDR3: TGTGCCAGCAGCTCCCGAACCTATAGCAATCAGCCCCAGCATTTT. Translating gives CASSSRTYSNQPQHF.

The CDR3 DNA is TGTGCCAGCAGTCGCAGGGGGTCCAGGGATACGCAGTATTTT. This sequence encodes CASSRRGSRDTQYF. This chain links TRBV6-2 or TRBV6-3 with TRBJ2-3; the match to TRBD1 covers 7 bases. Germline V gene sequence: CDR1 MNHEY, CDR2 SVGEGT. The CDR3 consists of 14 residues. V lost 5 bases, J lost 6 bases, and 8 bases stayed unmatched.

In this sample, this clonotype turned up a few times. CDR3 region: CASSFGTSGVDEQFF. The DNA of the CDR3 is TGTGCCAGCAGCTTCGGGACTAGCGGGGTGGATGAGCAGTTCTTC. V and J are TRBV7-9 and TRBJ2-1; TRBD2 aligns across 13 bases. J lost 8 bases, V lost 3 bases, and 4 bases had no gene match. In germline, CDR1 is SEHNR, CDR2 FQNEAQ (reference sequence). This CDR3 contains 15 residues. The whole variable domain, filled in from reference TRBV7-9 and TRBJ2-1, reads DTGVSQNPRHKITKRGQNVTFRCDPISEHNRLYWYRQTLGQGPEFLTYFQNEAQLEKSRLLSDRFSAERPKGSFSTLEIQRTEQGDSAMYLCASSFGTSGVDEQFFGPGTRLTVL.

The CDR3 loop reads CASSQVTAQNTEAFF. DNA of the CDR3: TGCGCCAGCAGCCAAGTAACGGCCCAGAACACTGAAGCTTTCTTT. The genes are TRBV4-1 and TRBJ1-1, with D uncertain. Germline V gene lookup returns CDR1 MGHRA and CDR2 YSYEKL. CDR3 length: 15 amino acids. The V and J ends lost 1 base and 1 base respectively, with 10 bases between them.

This clonotype has a count of ten or more. This chain links TRBV7-2 with TRBJ2-1; TRBD1 might be the D (6 bases). The germline gives CDR1 SGHTA, CDR2 FQGNSA. The CDR3 has 18 amino acids. Deletions cut 0 bases from V and 0 bases from J, with 15 bases between. This CDR3 is CASSLAWGPDPSYNEQFF. CDR3 nucleotide sequence: TGTGCCAGCAGCTTAGCGTGGGGGCCCGACCCCTCCTACAATGAGCAGTTCTTC.

V usage is TRBV4-1 and J usage is TRBJ1-1, with D perhaps TRBD1 (5 bases). This CDR3 is built from 14 residues. Germline V lookup: CDR1 MGHRA, CDR2 YSYEKL. Trimming left V 8 bases short and J 1 base short, with 14 bases between. The CDR3 DNA follows: TGCGCCAGCGAACCTATAGGGGAGAACACTGAAGCTTTCTTT. The encoded protein is CASEPIGENTEAFF.

This chain connects TRBV5-5 to TRBJ1-2, with D unresolved. The germline V gene has CDR1 SGHKS and CDR2 YYEKEE (reference sequence). CDR3 length: 15 amino acids. The V gene lost 1 base and the J gene lost 4 bases, with 14 bases spanning the gap. CDR3 coding DNA: TGTGCCAGCAGCTTGACTGCGACTGAACTCTATGGCTACACCTTC. The encoded protein is CASSLTATELYGYTF.

This clonotype has a handful of counts. The CDR3 bases are TGTGCCAGCAGCGAGGGGGGGACAGGGAGAACTAATGAAAAACTGTTTTTT. Its translation is CASSEGGTGRTNEKLFF. V gene TRBV13 combines with J gene TRBJ1-4, with 9 positions matching TRBD1. The CDR3 loop spans 17 amino acids. CDR1 is PRHDT and CDR2 is FYEKMQ in the germline V gene (reference sequence). The trim removed 5 bases at V and 1 base at J, leaving 8 bases unmatched.

There are a few counts of this clonotype. The J gene is TRBJ2-5, the V gene TRBV7-6, with TRBD1 as a possible D gene (7 bases). Germline CDR1 and CDR2: SGHVS and FNYEAQ. Trimming removed 5 bases from V and 7 bases from J, with 17 bases in between. CDR3 length equals 14 residues. Here the CDR3 reads CASSPKLAGGTQYF. The CDR3 DNA sequence: TGTGCCAGCAGCCCCAAACTAGCAGGGGGGACCCAGTACTTC.

In its sample, this clonotype was seen many times. The chain has TRBV7-2 and TRBJ1-1; no definite D call. V gave up 2 bases and J gave up 6 bases, with 4 bases separating them. CDR1 and CDR2 (germline): SGHTA, FQGNSA. CDR3 length: 11 residues. Written as DNA, the CDR3 is TGTGCCAGCAGCTTAACCCCTGAAGCTTTCTTT. This encodes CASSLTPEAFF.

This clonotype was detected only a few times. The V and J genes are TRBV6-1 and TRBJ1-1; D unresolved. The CDR3 spans 12 residues. With 1 base removed from V and 7 bases from J, the gap between germline ends came to 7 bases. Germline V lookup: CDR1 MNHNS, CDR2 SASEGT. For the CDR3, the DNA is TGTGCCAGCAGTGAAGGTCAGAATGAAGCTTTCTTT. Its protein is CASSEGQNEAFF.

Many counts were recorded for this clonotype. The chain combines TRBV12-3 or TRBV12-4 with TRBJ2-1, with TRBD2 matching over 7 bases. V lost 5 bases and J lost 4; bases outside the gene matches: 8. The CDR3 covers 15 residues. The CDR3 sequence: CASSPPGGGYNEQFF. The CDR3 bases are TGTGCCAGCAGTCCCCCCGGGGGAGGGTACAATGAGCAGTTCTTC.